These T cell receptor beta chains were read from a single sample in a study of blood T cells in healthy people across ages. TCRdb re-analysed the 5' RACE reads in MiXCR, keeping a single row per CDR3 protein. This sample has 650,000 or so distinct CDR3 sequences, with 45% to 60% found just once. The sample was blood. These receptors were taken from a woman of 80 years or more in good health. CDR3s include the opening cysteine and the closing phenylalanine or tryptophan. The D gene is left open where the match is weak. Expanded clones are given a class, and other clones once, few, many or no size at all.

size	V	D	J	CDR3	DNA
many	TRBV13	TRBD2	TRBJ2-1	CASSLWDFYGLAGLNEQFF	TGTGCCAGCAGCTTATGGGATTTTTATGGACTAGCGGGTCTTAATGAGCAGTTCTTC
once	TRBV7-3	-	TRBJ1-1	CASRTDLNTEAFF	TGTGCCAGCAGAACAGACCTGAACACTGAAGCTTTCTTT
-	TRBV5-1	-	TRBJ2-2	CASSFGGENTGELFF	TGCGCCAGCAGCTTCGGGGGAGAGAACACCGGGGAGCTGTTTTTT
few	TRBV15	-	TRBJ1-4	CATSRDLGEDEKLFF	TGTGCCACCAGCAGAGATCTGGGGGAGGATGAAAAACTGTTTTTT
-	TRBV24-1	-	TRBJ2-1	CATSDNTRGDHEQFF	TGTGCCACCAGTGATAACACTCGCGGGGACCATGAGCAGTTCTTC
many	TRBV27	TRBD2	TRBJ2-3	CASSLRREGPTDTQYF	TGTGCCAGCAGTTTAAGGCGGGAGGGCCCCACAGATACGCAGTATTTT
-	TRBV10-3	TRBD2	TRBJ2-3	CAISLTSGGALDTQYF	TGTGCCATCAGCCTGACTAGCGGGGGGGCTTTAGATACGCAGTATTTT
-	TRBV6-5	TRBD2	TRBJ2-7	CASSWVGGPYEQYF	TGTGCCAGCAGCTGGGTGGGAGGGCCCTACGAGCAGTACTTC
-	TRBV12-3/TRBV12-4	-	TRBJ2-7	CASSFRSETQYF	TGTGCCAGCAGTTTTAGGTCGGAAACCCAGTACTTC
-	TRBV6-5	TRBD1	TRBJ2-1	CASLGTAENEQFF	TGTGCCAGTCTTGGGACAGCAGAAAATGAGCAGTTCTTC
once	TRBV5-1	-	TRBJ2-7	CASSWDGQGNSEQYF	TGCGCCAGCAGCTGGGATGGGCAGGGGAATAGCGAGCAGTACTTC
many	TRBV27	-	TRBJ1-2	CASSLNRDYGYTF	TGTGCCAGCAGTCTAAACAGGGACTATGGCTACACCTTC
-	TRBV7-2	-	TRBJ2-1	CASSVDLVFEQFF	TGTGCCAGCAGCGTAGACTTGGTTTTTGAGCAGTTCTTC
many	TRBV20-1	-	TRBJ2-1	CSARRRGRGSEQFF	TGCAGTGCTAGACGGAGGGGCCGCGGTTCGGAGCAGTTCTTC
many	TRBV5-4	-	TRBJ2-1	CASSPARFYNEQFF	TGTGCCAGCAGCCCTGCCCGGTTCTACAATGAGCAGTTCTTC
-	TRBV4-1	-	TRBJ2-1	CASSQGITYEQFF	TGCGCCAGCAGCCAAGGGATTACGTATGAGCAGTTCTTC
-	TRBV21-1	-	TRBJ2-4	CASSKRYNIQYF	TGTGCCAGCAGCAAACGGTACAACATTCAGTACTTC
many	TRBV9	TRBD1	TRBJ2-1	CASSPGQGIPEQFF	TGTGCCAGCAGCCCGGGACAGGGAATCCCTGAGCAGTTCTTC
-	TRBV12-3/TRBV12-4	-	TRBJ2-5	CASSLWGAPETQYF	TGTGCCAGCAGTTTATGGGGGGCTCCAGAGACCCAGTACTTC
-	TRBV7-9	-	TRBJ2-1	CASRGAGTEQFF	TGTGCCAGCAGAGGCGCGGGAACGGAGCAGTTCTTC
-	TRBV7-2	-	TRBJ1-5	CASSLRPGVIQPQHF	TGTGCCAGCAGCTTAAGGCCAGGGGTGATCCAGCCCCAGCATTTT
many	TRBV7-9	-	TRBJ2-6	CASSHQWASDANVLTF	TGTGCCAGCAGCCATCAGTGGGCCTCGGACGCCAACGTCCTGACTTTC
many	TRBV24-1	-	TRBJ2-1	CATSDFVRGVNEQFF	TGTGCCACCAGTGATTTTGTCAGGGGGGTAAATGAGCAGTTCTTC
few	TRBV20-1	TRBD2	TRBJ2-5	CSASGRGNYREETQYF	TGCAGTGCAAGCGGGAGGGGGAATTACAGGGAAGAGACCCAGTACTTC